The clone carrying this TCR beta chain was counted between two and nine times. Amplification of TCR beta used genomic DNA extracted from peripheral blood. Rearranged V-D-J TRB sequences were amplified with a mixed TRB-A/B primer pool. TCRdb independently ran MiXCR on the multiplex PCR reads; one entry per CDR3 protein. The sample lists 5,000 to 6,000 distinct CDR3 sequences; roughly 25% were seen once. The data derive from a study of T cell repertoires in aging, cancer and after chemotherapy. The CDR3 has 14 residues. The germline V and J ends were trimmed by 11 bases and 7 bases, with 24 bases remaining between them. Germline lookup yields CDR1 MNHEY and CDR2 SMNVEV (reference sequence).

The V gene is TRBV27, the J gene TRBJ2-7; D unresolved. Sequencing used blood. The receptor was derived from a human donor in good health. The CDR3 here is CAPKGKLPPWEQYF. The CDR3 nucleotides are TGTGCCCCGAAAGGGAAACTTCCACCTTGGGAGCAGTACTTC.